A single sample is the source of the 21 T cell receptor beta chains below, sequenced in a study of human T cells and chemical hapten exposure. A single record per CDR3 protein comes from TCRdb applying MiXCR to the RACE reads. This table has fewer than 400,000 distinct CDR3 sequences, roughly 6.9% appearing once. The time point here: patch test 1, 2 weeks after DPC sensitization. Treatment reported: therapeutic diphenylcyclopropenone sensitization with weekly scalp DPC. The sequencing used whole blood, collected in connection with sensitization to the hapten diphenylcyclopropenone (DPC). The receptors were gathered from a woman younger than 30 with alopecia areata. Some clones in this sample may be carry-over from other donors' samples.

This sequence joins TRBV7-2 and TRBJ1-6; no firm D call. This CDR3 region has 15 residues. V lost 1 base, J lost 6 bases, and 10 bases lay in between. The germline gives CDR1 SGHTA, CDR2 FQGNSA. The CDR3 spells CASSLDWAINSPLHF. The DNA of the CDR3 is TGTGCCAGCAGCTTAGACTGGGCGATTAATTCACCCCTCCACTTT.

This clonotype was seen a handful of times. This chain links TRBV6-2 or TRBV6-3 with TRBJ2-3; 13 bases are shared with TRBD2. Germline assignment: CDR1 MNHEY and CDR2 SVGEGT. With 6 bases clipped from V and 5 bases from J, the junction kept 11 bases outside the gene matches. This CDR3 region has 17 residues. CDR3 loop: CASSRLAGGPGGDTQYF. Written as DNA, the CDR3 is TGTGCCAGCAGCCGACTAGCGGGGGGCCCGGGTGGAGATACGCAGTATTTT.

The gene calls are TRBV5-1 and TRBJ2-3, with 10 positions matching TRBD2. Germline CDR1 is SGHRS and CDR2 is YFSETQ. With V trimmed by 4 bases and J by 1 base, 6 bases remained unmatched. The length of the CDR3 is 16 residues. CDR3 loop: CASSTITSGGTDTQYF. CDR3 nucleotides: TGCGCCAGCAGCACCATAACTAGCGGGGGCACAGATACGCAGTATTTT.

This clonotype was seen only a few times. The J gene is TRBJ1-1, the V gene TRBV27, with D unclear. The CDR3 runs to 11 residues. Germline V lookup: CDR1 MNHEY, CDR2 SMNVEV (reference sequence). Trimming removed 9 bases from V and 1 base from J, with 6 bases in between. This chain's CDR3 is CASRTNTEAFF. CDR3 DNA: TGTGCCAGTCGTACGAACACTGAAGCTTTCTTT.

The sample holds many counts of this clonotype. The chain has TRBV20-1 and TRBJ1-1; 8 bases agree with TRBD1. V shed 3 bases, J shed 1 base, and the junction held 1 base outside the gene matches. This CDR3 has 13 residues. Germline loops: CDR1 DFQATT, CDR2 SNEGSKA (reference sequence). CDR3 nucleotides: TGCAGTGCTAGGGACAGGGAGAACACTGAAGCTTTCTTT. Amino acid sequence: CSARDRENTEAFF.

The rearrangement joins TRBV5-1 to TRBJ1-1; D is possibly TRBD1 (6 bases). Trimming left V 2 bases short and J 12 bases short, with 20 bases between. This CDR3 region has 14 residues. Germline CDR1 and CDR2: SGHRS and YFSETQ. The CDR3 is CASSLTQGEPGTFF. The CDR3 DNA sequence: TGCGCCAGCAGCTTAACACAGGGAGAGCCCGGAACTTTCTTT.

This clonotype was recorded many times. The V call is TRBV24-1, the J call TRBJ2-1; D might be TRBD2 (5 bases). CDR3 length equals 17 residues. In germline, CDR1 is KGHDR, CDR2 SFDVKD. V was shortened by 4 bases and J by 7 bases, with 22 bases between the two germline ends. The CDR3 sequence is CATSDSPTRTPNNEQFF. For the CDR3, the DNA is TGTGCCACCAGTGACTCCCCAACCCGGACTCCAAATAATGAGCAGTTCTTC.

In this sample, this clonotype turned up many times. The rearrangement uses TRBV6-5 and TRBJ2-2; perhaps TRBD1 as D (5 bases). The CDR3 length is 17 residues. The V and J ends lost 0 bases and 4 bases respectively, with 15 bases between them. The germline CDR1 and CDR2 sequences are MNHEY and SVGAGI. The CDR3 protein is CASSYSAGFMGTGELFF. In DNA form, the CDR3 reads TGTGCCAGCAGTTACTCCGCAGGGTTTATGGGCACCGGGGAGCTGTTTTTT.

The rearrangement uses TRBV6-5 and TRBJ1-4; 7 bases agree with TRBD1. Germline V CDR1 and CDR2: MNHEY, SVGAGI. The CDR3 runs to 14 residues. Trimming cost V 2 bases and J 7 bases; bases outside gene matches: 4. The CDR3 region has the DNA TGTGCCAGCAGTTACGGAGGGGGCTTTGAAAAACTGTTTTTT. Amino acids: CASSYGGGFEKLFF.

This clonotype was counted only a few times. The chain carries TRBV10-3 and TRBJ1-2, with 7 bases fitting TRBD1. V dropped 4 bases and J dropped 0; count of bases not matched to a gene: 2. This CDR3 is 14 amino acids long. CDR1 and CDR2 from the germline V gene are ENHRY and SYGVKD. The CDR3 nucleotides are TGTGCCATCAGTGCGGACAGGACTAACTATGGCTACACCTTC. Residues: CAISADRTNYGYTF.

This clonotype was detected a few times. The rearrangement links TRBV20-1 to TRBJ2-7, with D uncertain. Germline V lookup: CDR1 DFQATT, CDR2 SNEGSKA (reference sequence). The CDR3 runs to 12 residues. V lost 2 bases, J lost 4 bases, and 9 bases lay in between. CDR3: CSARPTHYEQYF. CDR3 nucleotide sequence: TGCAGTGCTAGACCTACCCATTACGAGCAGTACTTC.

This chain links TRBV28 with TRBJ1-4; D not resolved. The V and J ends lost 5 bases and 8 bases respectively, with 12 bases between them. CDR3 size: 13 residues. The germline CDR1 and CDR2 sequences are MDHEN and SYDVKM. The CDR3 is CASSVFEEEKLFF. Here the CDR3 DNA reads TGTGCCAGCAGTGTCTTTGAGGAGGAAAAACTGTTTTTT. Full variable domain (rest looked up from reference TRBV28 and TRBJ1-4): DVKVTQSSRYLVKRTGEKVFLECVQDMDHENMFWYRQDPGLGLRLIYFSYDVKMKEKGDIPEGYSVSREKKERFSLILESASTNQTSMYLCASSVFEEEKLFFGSGTQLSVL.

This clonotype has a handful of counts. J is TRBJ2-7 and V is TRBV14; a weak D match, TRBD1 (5 bases). Trimming pared 2 bases from V and 6 bases from J, leaving 17 bases between. The CDR3 extends over 15 amino acids. Germline values: CDR1 SGHDN, CDR2 FVKESK. In nucleotides, the CDR3 is TGTGCCAGCAGCCAAAGCCGGACACCTCGCGCCGAGCAGTACTTC. Protein: CASSQSRTPRAEQYF.

For this clonotype: A much larger clone differs from this one at a single base, so this may be a read error. The chain uses TRBV7-9 and TRBJ1-2; 9 bases are shared with TRBD1. Germline V gives CDR1 SEHNR, CDR2 FQNEAQ (reference sequence). CDR3 length: 13 amino acids. The trim removed 5 bases at V and 3 bases at J, leaving 1 base unmatched. Here the CDR3 DNA reads TGTGCCAGCAGCGGGGACAGGGACTATGGCTACACCTTC. Amino acid sequence: CASSGDRDYGYTF.

This clonotype was counted at least ten times. The J gene is TRBJ2-1, the V gene TRBV24-1; the match to TRBD2 covers 11 bases. Germline V gives CDR1 KGHDR, CDR2 SFDVKD. Trimming removed 3 bases from V and 8 bases from J; junction bases left unmatched: 5. The CDR3 extends over 15 amino acids. CDR3 region: CATSDHSGGADEQFF. CDR3 in DNA: TGTGCCACCAGTGATCATAGCGGGGGGGCGGATGAGCAGTTCTTC.

The J gene is TRBJ2-5, the V gene TRBV5-1; 11 bases are a match to TRBD2. V lost 2 bases and J lost 3; bases outside the gene matches: 9. CDR1 is SGHRS, CDR2 YFSETQ, per germline. The CDR3 contains 17 residues. CDR3 protein: CASSFGGRLAGKETQYF. For the CDR3, the DNA is TGCGCCAGCAGCTTTGGAGGTAGACTAGCGGGGAAAGAGACCCAGTACTTC. The full variable domain, its missing parts supplied by reference TRBV5-1 and TRBJ2-5, is KAGVTQTPRYLIKTRGQQVTLSCSPISGHRSVSWYQQTPGQGLQFLFEYFSETQRNKGNFPGRFSGRQFSNSRSEMNVSTLELGDSALYLCASSFGGRLAGKETQYFGPGTRLLVL.

There are many counts of this clonotype. The J gene is TRBJ2-7, the V gene TRBV29-1, with 7 positions matching TRBD1. Germline CDR1 SQVTM, CDR2 ANQGSEA. The CDR3 contains 13 residues. V shed 7 bases and J 1 base; nucleotides not matched to a gene: 7. The CDR3 region is CSAEDRSSYEQYF. The CDR3 DNA follows: TGCAGCGCCGAGGACAGGAGTTCCTACGAGCAGTACTTC.

The chain joins TRBV25-1 to TRBJ2-7; D gene ambiguous. The CDR3 has 13 residues. V was cut by 7 bases and J by 7 bases, with 17 bases left in between. Germline V gives CDR1 MGHDK, CDR2 SYGVNS. CDR3 sequence reads: CASKEGRREEQYF. The CDR3 bases are TGTGCCAGCAAGGAAGGGCGGAGAGAGGAGCAGTACTTC.

This clonotype was seen at least ten times. The V gene is TRBV6-5, the J gene TRBJ2-3; D not resolved. CDR3 size: 12 residues. With 2 bases removed from V and 6 bases from J, the gap between germline ends came to 6 bases. Per the germline V gene, CDR1 is MNHEY and CDR2 is SVGAGI. CDR3 sequence: CASSYTADTQYF. In DNA form, the CDR3 reads TGTGCCAGCAGTTACACAGCGGATACGCAGTATTTT.

The chain joins TRBV5-6 to TRBJ2-2; D unresolved. The length of the CDR3 is 13 residues. Germline CDR1 is SGHDT and CDR2 is YYEEEE. V gave up 3 bases and J gave up 6 bases, with 9 bases separating them. CDR3 sequence: CASSWVISGELFF. In DNA, the CDR3 is TGTGCCAGCAGCTGGGTTATCTCCGGGGAGCTGTTTTTT. The full variable domain, completed using reference TRBV5-6 and TRBJ2-2, is DAGVTQSPTHLIKTRGQQVTLRCSPKSGHDTVSWYQQALGQGPQFIFQYYEEEERQRGNFPDRFSGHQFPNYSSELNVNALLLGDSALYLCASSWVISGELFFGEGSRLTVL.

This clonotype was observed many times. The rearrangement joins TRBV6-2 or TRBV6-3 to TRBJ1-5; TRBD1 matches 9 bases. CDR3 length: 13 residues. Germline CDR1 and CDR2: MNHEY and SVGEGT. Trimming cost V 6 bases and J 6 bases; bases outside gene matches: 3. CDR3 amino acids: CASRWTGVQPQHF. As DNA, the CDR3 is TGTGCCAGCAGGTGGACAGGGGTTCAGCCCCAGCATTTT.